This TCR beta chain was identified in a study of response to subunit inactivated influenza vaccine. This clonotype was observed a handful of times. The CDR3 spans 14 residues. TCRdb independently ran MiXCR on the RT-PCR reads; one entry per CDR3 protein. Here the sample spans 430,000 or so distinct CDR3 sequences, over 9.5% being singletons. This TCR was recovered from a man between 50 and 59 years old who received an inactivated influenza vaccine. Sequenced here: PBMCs from blood, sampled around seven weeks after vaccination. This chain joins TRBV21-1 and TRBJ2-2; TRBD1 is the table's D call, not checked against the DNA. TRBV21-1 is termed a pseudogene. CDR3 sequence (DNA): TGTGCCAGCAGCGCTGATGCGCCCCCAGGGGAGCTGTTTTTT. It is translated as CASSADAPPGELFF.